This TCR beta chain stems from a study of T cell responses to AZD1222 COVID-19 vaccine. Across the whole study: Doses given second, at about 4 or about 12 weeks, were pooled. Notes on the study in general: The peak T cell response came first, and repertoires were sampled only after it. At baseline, seropositivity was found in only a handful of AZD1222 recipients.

The table came from immunoSEQ multiplex PCR; TCRdb's copy has only in-frame clones and leaves some out. The table lists 60,000 to 75,000 clones, 70% to 90% of them singletons, with under 6.5% in the top ten. The CDR3 is 12 amino acids. The ends were cut back, 6 bases at V and 9 bases at J, with 12 bases in the middle. Comments on this clone: Its antigen is as yet unknown.

The sample here was peripheral blood, taken on day 0 of AZD1222 vaccination. The rearrangement joins TRBV12-3 or TRBV12-4 to TRBJ1-3; D ambiguous. The TCR comes from an adult in good health. The CDR3 DNA reads TGTGCCAGCAGCTTCCGCAGAGTCACCATATATTTT. Its translation is CASSFRRVTIYF.